Below, one TCR beta chain is given with its context. Its antigen is undetermined. The entry originates in a study of shared clonotypes between healthy human individuals. Terminally differentiated effector memory CD45RA+ cells were excluded from the naive CD8 cells, which were CD45RO-negative and positively selected for CCR7. TCRdb's table, derived via immunoSEQ multiplex PCR, lists solely in-frame clones and lacks some. The repertoire includes about 2.1 million clones, around 95% of them detected once, and less than 2% sits in the top ten. Study results and caveats: The generation probabilities recorded for non-shared clonotypes fell below those of clonotypes shared by all four donors.

V was pared by 4 bases and J by 6 bases, with 19 bases between. This CDR3 contains 16 residues. Germline loops: CDR1 MNHEY, CDR2 SVGAGI. The sequenced sample was naive CD8+ T cells from PBMCs. The V call is TRBV6-5, the J call TRBJ1-5, with no clear D. This TCR derives from a man between 18 and 35 years old in good health. Some clones in this sample may be carry-over from other donors' samples. The CDR3 protein is CASSFPGYPSIQPQHF. CDR3 nucleotides: TGTGCCAGCAGTTTTCCCGGGTATCCCTCTATTCAGCCCCAGCATTTT.